Detailed here is one T cell receptor (beta chain). This specimen comes from a study of blood T cell repertoires in COVID-19. Trimming stripped 4 bases from V and 0 bases from J, with 13 bases between. Germline V gives CDR1 GTSNPN, CDR2 SVGIG (reference sequence). The CDR3 is made up of 16 amino acids. Original methodology: It was from reference gene primer amplification that nucleated cell counts were estimated. TCRdb's copy holds only in-frame clones and misses some; the assay was immunoSEQ multiplex PCR. The V and J calls and the clone size are those of that table, but D and trimming were determined from the DNA. This table holds 30,000 to 45,000 clones, roughly 89% found once.

V gene TRBV30 combines with J gene TRBJ2-6, with a possible D match to TRBD1 (6 bases). This TCR came from a human donor in a cohort sampled during active COVID-19. Input material: peripheral blood. The CDR3, as DNA: TGTGCCTGGACGGCAGGGGTCAACTCTGGGGCCAACGTCCTGACTTTC. This sequence encodes CAWTAGVNSGANVLTF.